The clone carrying this T cell receptor beta chain has more than one count but fewer than ten. Its antigen is as yet unknown. The sample comes from a study of Ad26.COV2.S vaccination and SARS-CoV-2 variants. Study summary: Donor allocation was to the COV1001 Ad26.COV2.S trial arm.

With 3 bases removed from V and 12 bases from J, the gap between germline ends came to 6 bases. Germline CDR1 SGHVT, CDR2 SQSDAQ. This CDR3 region has 10 residues. Treatment noted: 19 received Ad26.COV2.S at low or high dose, single or two shots; 5 received placebo; per-sample allocation not given. The samples were gathered on day 63 after the first injection of vaccine or placebo. An Ad26 vector carrying the Wuhan-strain SARS-CoV-2 spike served as the vaccine. Whole-study results and caveats: After vaccination, reports described spike-specific CD8+ and CD4+ T cell responses as showing substantial breadth. Vaccinated individuals (as opposed to placebo recipients) had higher spike-specific TCR breadth.

Clones were sequenced by immunoSEQ multiplex PCR, and TCRdb holds only the in-frame ones, with some missing. The table includes roughly 500,000 clones, 75% to 90% detected once. The V gene is TRBV7-4, the J gene TRBJ1-5; no clear D gene. The source material was peripheral blood, sampled in a trial of Ad26.COV2.S vaccine versus placebo. The receptor comes from a person aged 18 to 59 who received the Ad26.COV2.S COVID-19 vaccine or a placebo. The CDR3 coding sequence is TGTGCCAGCAGCTTGCGGATCCAGCATTTT. This codes for CASSLRIQHF.